The TCR beta chain described here comes from a study of control samples from healthy donors and cancer patients. Here immunoSEQ multiplex PCR was the method, and the copy in TCRdb shows in-frame clones only, minus some. This repertoire shows over 150,000 clones, 80% to 95% found once; its top ten account for just over 2%. V was pared by 5 bases and J by 0 bases, with 3 bases of the junction left unmatched. This CDR3 has 15 amino acids. Germline-derived CDR1 and CDR2 are SEHNR and FQNEAQ (reference sequence). The sequence was obtained from a woman aged 35 to 49 in good health. The sequenced sample was blood. This chain links TRBV7-9 with TRBJ2-3; 9 positions match TRBD2. The chain's CDR3 is CASSELAGSTDTQYF. CDR3 sequence (DNA): TGTGCCAGCAGCGAGCTAGCGGGGAGCACAGATACGCAGTATTTT.